The present T cell receptor (beta chain) was sequenced within a study of blood T cell repertoires in COVID-19. Across the study: Some COVID-19 samples were acute and others convalescent; all came from the United States, Italy and Spain. T cells, B-cell-depleted T cells, or PBMCs provided the cDNA or gDNA that served as material.

This clone counts as medium-sized. J was trimmed by 3 bases and V by 3 bases; bases with no gene match: 6. The CDR3 loop spans 15 amino acids. Germline-derived CDR1 and CDR2 are SEHNR and FQNEAQ (reference sequence). Authors' analysis steps: The authors estimated nucleated cell counts from reference gene primer amplification. Clones were sequenced by immunoSEQ multiplex PCR, and TCRdb holds only the in-frame ones, with some missing. V, J and clone size are taken as reported in that table, and D and trimming were inferred from the DNA itself. The sample holds 65,000 to 75,000 clones, 89% seen once. Sequencing input: peripheral blood. The chain employs TRBV7-9 and TRBJ1-2, with TRBD1 matching 8 bases. The receptor was derived from a woman in her 50s with active COVID-19. The CDR3 spells CASSLGTGEHYGYTF. In DNA form, the CDR3 reads TGTGCCAGCAGCTTGGGGACAGGAGAGCACTATGGCTACACCTTC.